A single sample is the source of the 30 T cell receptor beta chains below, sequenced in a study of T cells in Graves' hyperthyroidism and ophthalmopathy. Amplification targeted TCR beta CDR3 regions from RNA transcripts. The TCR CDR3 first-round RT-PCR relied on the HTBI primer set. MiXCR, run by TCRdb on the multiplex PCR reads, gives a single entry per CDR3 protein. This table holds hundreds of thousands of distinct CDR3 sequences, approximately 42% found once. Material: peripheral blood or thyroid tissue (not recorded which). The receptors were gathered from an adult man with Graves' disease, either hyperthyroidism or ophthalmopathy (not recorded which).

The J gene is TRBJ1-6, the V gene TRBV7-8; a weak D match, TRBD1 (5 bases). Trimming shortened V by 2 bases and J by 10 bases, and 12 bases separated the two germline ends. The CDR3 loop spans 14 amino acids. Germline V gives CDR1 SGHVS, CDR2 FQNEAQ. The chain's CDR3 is CASSLQGRDSPLHF. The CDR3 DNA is TGTGCCAGCAGCTTACAGGGCAGGGACTCACCCCTCCACTTT.

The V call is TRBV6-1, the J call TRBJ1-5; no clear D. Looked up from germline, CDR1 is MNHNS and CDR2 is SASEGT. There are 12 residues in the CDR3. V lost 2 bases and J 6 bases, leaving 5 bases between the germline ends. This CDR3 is CASSEIGQPQHF. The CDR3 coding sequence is TGTGCCAGCAGTGAAATCGGTCAGCCCCAGCATTTT.

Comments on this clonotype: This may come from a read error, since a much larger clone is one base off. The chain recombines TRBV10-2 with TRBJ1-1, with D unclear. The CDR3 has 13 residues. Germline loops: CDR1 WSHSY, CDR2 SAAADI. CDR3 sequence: CVSSGGGITEAFF. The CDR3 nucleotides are TGCGTCAGCAGTGGAGGAGGAATCACTGAAGCTTTCTTT.

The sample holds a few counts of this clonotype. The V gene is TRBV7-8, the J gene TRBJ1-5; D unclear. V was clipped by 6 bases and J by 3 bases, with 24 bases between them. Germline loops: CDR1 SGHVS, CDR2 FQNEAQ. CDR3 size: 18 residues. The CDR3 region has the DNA TGTGCCAGCAGTGACCGGTTTGGAAACCTGGTAAACAATCAGCCCCAGCATTTT. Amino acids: CASSDRFGNLVNNQPQHF. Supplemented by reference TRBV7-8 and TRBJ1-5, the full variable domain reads GAGVSQSPRYKVAKRGQDVALRCDPISGHVSLFWYQQALGQGPEFLTYFQNEAQLDKSGLPSDRFFAERPEGSVSTLKIQRTQQEDSAVYLCASSDRFGNLVNNQPQHFGDGTRLSIL.

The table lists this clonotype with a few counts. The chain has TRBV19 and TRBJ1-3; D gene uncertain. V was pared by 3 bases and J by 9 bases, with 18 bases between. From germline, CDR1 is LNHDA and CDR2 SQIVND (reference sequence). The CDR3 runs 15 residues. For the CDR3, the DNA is TGTGCCAGTAGTATGCGGAGGATGAGCGGGAGCACCATATATTTT. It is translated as CASSMRRMSGSTIYF.

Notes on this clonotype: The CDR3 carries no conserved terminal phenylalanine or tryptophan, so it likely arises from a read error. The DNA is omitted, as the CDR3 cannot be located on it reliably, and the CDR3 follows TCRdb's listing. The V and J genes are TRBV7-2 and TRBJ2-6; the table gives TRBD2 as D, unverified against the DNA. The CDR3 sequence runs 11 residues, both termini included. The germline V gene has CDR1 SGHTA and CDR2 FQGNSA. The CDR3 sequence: CASSVGMGVAS.

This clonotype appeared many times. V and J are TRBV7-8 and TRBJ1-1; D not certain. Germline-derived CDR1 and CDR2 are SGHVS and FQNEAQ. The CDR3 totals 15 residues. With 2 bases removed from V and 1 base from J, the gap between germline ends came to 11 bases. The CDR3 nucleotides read TGTGCCAGCAGCTTATGGGTTGAGGAGAACACTGAAGCTTTCTTT. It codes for CASSLWVEENTEAFF.

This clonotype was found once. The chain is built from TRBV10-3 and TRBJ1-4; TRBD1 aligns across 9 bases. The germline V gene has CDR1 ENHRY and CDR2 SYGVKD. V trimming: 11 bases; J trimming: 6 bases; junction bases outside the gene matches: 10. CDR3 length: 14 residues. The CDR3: CAGRGQGRDEKLFF. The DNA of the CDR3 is TGTGCCGGCAGGGGACAGGGTAGGGATGAAAAACTGTTTTTT.

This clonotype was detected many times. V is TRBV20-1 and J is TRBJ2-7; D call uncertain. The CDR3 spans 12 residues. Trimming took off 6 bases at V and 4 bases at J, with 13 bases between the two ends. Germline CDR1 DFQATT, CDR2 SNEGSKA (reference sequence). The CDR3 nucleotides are TGCAGTGCACCTTTAGCCGGGTACGAGCAGTACTTC. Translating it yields CSAPLAGYEQYF.

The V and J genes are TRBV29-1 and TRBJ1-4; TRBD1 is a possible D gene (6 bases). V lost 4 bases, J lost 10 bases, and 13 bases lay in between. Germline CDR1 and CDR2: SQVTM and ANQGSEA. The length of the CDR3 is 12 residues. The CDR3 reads CSVGEGDGKLFF. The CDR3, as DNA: TGCAGCGTTGGTGAGGGGGATGGAAAACTGTTTTTT. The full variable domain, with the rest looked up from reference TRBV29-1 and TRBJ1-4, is SAVISQKPSRDICQRGTSLTIQCQVDSQVTMMFWYRQQPGQSLTLIATANQGSEATYESGFVIDKFPISRPNLTFSTLTVSNMSPEDSSIYLCSVGEGDGKLFFGSGTQLSVL.

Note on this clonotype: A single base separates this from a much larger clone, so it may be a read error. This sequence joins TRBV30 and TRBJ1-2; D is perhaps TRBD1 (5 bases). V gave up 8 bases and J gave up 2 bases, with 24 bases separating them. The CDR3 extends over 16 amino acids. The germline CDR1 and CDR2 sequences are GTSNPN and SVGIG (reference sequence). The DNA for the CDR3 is TGTGCCGGTCGACCTCCTGCCGTTTGGGGGAACTATGGCTACACCTTC. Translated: CAGRPPAVWGNYGYTF.

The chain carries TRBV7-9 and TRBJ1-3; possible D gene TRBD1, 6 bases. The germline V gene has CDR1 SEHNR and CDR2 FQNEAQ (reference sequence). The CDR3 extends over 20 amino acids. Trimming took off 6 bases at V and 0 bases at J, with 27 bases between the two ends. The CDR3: CASSSSLDRRREISGNTIYF. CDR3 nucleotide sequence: TGTGCCAGCAGTTCCAGCCTAGACAGGAGAAGGGAGATCTCTGGAAACACCATATATTTT.

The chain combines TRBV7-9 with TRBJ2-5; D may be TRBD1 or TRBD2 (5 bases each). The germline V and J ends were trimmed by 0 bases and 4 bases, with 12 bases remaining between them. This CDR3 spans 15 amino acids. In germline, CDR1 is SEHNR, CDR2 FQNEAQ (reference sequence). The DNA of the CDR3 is TGTGCCAGCAGCTTAGCGGGGGTGTTGGCAGAGACCCAGTACTTC. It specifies CASSLAGVLAETQYF.

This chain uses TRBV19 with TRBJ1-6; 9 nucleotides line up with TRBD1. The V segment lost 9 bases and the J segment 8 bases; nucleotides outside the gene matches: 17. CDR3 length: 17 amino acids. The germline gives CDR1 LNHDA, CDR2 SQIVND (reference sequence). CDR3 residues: CASSHGQGLNMDSPLHF. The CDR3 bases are TGTGCCAGCAGCCATGGACAGGGGCTTAACATGGATTCACCCCTCCACTTT.

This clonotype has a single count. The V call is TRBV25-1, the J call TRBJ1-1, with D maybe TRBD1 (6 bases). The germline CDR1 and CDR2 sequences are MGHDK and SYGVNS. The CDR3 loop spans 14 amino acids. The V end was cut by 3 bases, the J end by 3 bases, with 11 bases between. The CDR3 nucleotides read TGTGCCAGCAGTGATACAGGGCAGGACACTGAAGCTTTCTTT. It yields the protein CASSDTGQDTEAFF.

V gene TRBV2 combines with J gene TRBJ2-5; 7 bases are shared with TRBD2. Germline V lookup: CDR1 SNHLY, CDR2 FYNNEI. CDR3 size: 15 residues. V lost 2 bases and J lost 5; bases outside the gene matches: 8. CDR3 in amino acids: CASSETAGALETQYF. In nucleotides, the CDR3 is TGTGCCAGCAGTGAAACGGCGGGAGCCCTCGAGACCCAGTACTTC.

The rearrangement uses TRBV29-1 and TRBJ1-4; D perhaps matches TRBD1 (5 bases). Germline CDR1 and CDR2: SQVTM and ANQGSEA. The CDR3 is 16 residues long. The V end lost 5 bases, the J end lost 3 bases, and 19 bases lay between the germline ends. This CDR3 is CSVSSRVGHPNEKLFF. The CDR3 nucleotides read TGCAGCGTTTCCAGCCGAGTGGGGCATCCTAATGAAAAACTGTTTTTT.

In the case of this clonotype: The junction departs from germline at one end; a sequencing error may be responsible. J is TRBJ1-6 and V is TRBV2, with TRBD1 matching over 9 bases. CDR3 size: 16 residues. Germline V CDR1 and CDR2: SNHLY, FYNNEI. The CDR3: CASSRQGVSHNSPLHF. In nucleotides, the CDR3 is TGTGCCAGCAGTCGACAGGGGGTCTCCCATAATTCACCCCTCCACTTT.

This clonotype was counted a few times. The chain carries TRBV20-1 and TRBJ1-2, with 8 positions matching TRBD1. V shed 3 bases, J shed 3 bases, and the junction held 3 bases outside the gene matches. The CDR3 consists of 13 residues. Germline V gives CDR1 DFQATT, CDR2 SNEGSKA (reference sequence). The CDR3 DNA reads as TGCAGTGCTAGCAGGGGGCGCGACTATGGCTACACCTTC. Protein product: CSASRGRDYGYTF.

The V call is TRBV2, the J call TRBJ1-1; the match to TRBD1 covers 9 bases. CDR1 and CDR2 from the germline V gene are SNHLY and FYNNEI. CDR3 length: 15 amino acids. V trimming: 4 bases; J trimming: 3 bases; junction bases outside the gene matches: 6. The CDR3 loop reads CASSGTGGFDTEAFF. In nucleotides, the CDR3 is TGTGCCAGCAGTGGCACAGGGGGCTTTGACACTGAAGCTTTCTTT.

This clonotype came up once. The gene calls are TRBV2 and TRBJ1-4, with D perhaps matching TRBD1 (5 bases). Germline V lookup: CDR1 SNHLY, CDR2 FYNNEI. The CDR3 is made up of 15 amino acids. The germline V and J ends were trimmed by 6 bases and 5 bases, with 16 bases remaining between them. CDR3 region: CASSALGAANEKLFF. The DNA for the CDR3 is TGTGCCAGCAGCGCCCTCGGGGCGGCGAATGAAAAACTGTTTTTT.

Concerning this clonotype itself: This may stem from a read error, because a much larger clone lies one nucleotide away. CDR3 sequence (DNA): TGTGCCAGCAGCTTCGCGCAAGGAGGCAGCCCGGGGACCCAGTACTTC. Its translation is CASSFAQGGSPGTQYF. The chain combines TRBV7-9 with TRBJ2-5; tentatively, D is TRBD2 (5 bases). Germline values: CDR1 SEHNR, CDR2 FQNEAQ (reference sequence). Trimming shortened V by 3 bases and J by 7 bases, and 21 bases separated the two germline ends. This CDR3 contains 16 residues.

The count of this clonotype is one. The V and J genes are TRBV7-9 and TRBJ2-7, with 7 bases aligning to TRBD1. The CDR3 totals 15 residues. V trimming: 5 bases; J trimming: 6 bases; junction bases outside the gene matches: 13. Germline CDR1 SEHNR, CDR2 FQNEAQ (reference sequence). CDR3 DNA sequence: TGTGCCAGCAGCCAAGATATGACAGGGCGTAGCGAGCAGTACTTC. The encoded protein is CASSQDMTGRSEQYF.

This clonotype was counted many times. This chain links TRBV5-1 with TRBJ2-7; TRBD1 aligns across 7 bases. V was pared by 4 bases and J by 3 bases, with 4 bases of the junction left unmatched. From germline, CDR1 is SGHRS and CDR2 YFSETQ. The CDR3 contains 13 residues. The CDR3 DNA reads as TGCGCCAGCAGCGCCGGACAGGACTACGAGCAGTACTTC. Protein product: CASSAGQDYEQYF.

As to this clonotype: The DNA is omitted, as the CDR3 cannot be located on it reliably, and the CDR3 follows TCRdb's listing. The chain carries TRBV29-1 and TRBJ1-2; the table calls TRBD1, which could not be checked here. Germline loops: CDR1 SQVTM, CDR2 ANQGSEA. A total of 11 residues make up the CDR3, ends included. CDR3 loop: CSVSTGYGCTF.

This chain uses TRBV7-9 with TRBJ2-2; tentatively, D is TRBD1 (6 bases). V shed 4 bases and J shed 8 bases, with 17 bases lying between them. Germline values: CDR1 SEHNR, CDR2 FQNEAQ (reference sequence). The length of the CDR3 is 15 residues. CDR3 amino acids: CASSSGLQGSGELFF. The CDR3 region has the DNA TGTGCCAGCAGCTCGGGGCTACAGGGTTCGGGGGAGCTGTTTTTT.

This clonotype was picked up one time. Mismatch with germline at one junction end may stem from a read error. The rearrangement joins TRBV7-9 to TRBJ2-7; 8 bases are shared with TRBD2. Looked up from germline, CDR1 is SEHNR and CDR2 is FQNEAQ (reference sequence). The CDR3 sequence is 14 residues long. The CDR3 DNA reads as TGCGCCAGCAGCTTGAACGGGGGGGCTCACGAGCAGTACTTC. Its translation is CASSLNGGAHEQYF. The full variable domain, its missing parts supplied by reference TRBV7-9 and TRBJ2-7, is DTGVSQNPRHKITKRGQNVTFRCDPISEHNRLYWYRQTLGQGPEFLTYFQNEAQLEKSRLLSDRFSAERPKGSFSTLEIQRTEQGDSAMYLCASSLNGGAHEQYFGPGTRLTVT.

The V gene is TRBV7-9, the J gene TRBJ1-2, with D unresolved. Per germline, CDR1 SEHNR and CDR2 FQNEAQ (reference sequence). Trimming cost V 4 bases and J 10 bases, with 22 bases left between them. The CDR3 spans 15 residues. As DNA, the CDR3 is TGTGCCAGCAGCTCCCACGATATGCGGGGATTGGACTACACCTTC. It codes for CASSSHDMRGLDYTF.

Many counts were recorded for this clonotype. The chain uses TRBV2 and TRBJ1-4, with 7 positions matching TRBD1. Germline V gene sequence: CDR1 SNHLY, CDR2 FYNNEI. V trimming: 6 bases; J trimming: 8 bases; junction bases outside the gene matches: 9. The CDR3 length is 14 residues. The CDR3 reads CASRTGSGSEKLFF. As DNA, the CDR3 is TGTGCCAGCAGGACAGGGTCGGGATCGGAAAAACTGTTTTTT.

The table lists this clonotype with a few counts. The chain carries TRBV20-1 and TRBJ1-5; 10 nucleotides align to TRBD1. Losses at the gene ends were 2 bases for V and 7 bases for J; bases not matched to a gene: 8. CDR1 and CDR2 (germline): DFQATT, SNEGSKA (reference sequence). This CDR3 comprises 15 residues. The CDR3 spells CSARTSRTGGQPQHF. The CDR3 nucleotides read TGCAGTGCTAGAACCTCTCGGACAGGGGGACAGCCCCAGCATTTT.